The rows below give T cell receptor beta chains drawn from one sample of a study of T cells in Graves' hyperthyroidism and ophthalmopathy. TCRdb passed the multiplex PCR reads through MiXCR, listing each CDR3 protein once. Of about 380,000 distinct CDR3 sequences listed, around 20% are singletons. Sequenced material: blood. These receptors originate from a young man with Graves' ophthalmopathy. Each CDR3 is given with its conserved first and last residue. The order of the fields is clone size, D gene, J gene, V gene, CDR3 protein, CDR3 DNA. The D gene is left open where the match is weak. Part of the rows lack a size; the others show once, few, many or a class for expanded clones.

.	.	TRBJ1-6	TRBV5-6	CASSLRGSHNPPLHF	TGTGCCAGCAGCTTAAGGGGTTCCCACAACCCACCCCTCCACTTT
.	TRBD2	TRBJ2-1	TRBV5-1	CAGSLVAGGNNEQFF	TGCGCCGGCAGCTTGGTGGCGGGGGGAAACAATGAGCAGTTCTTC
many	.	TRBJ2-7	TRBV12-3/TRBV12-4	CASSTRRPWAYEQYF	TGTGCCAGCAGCACCAGGAGGCCTTGGGCCTACGAGCAGTACTTC
.	.	TRBJ2-1	TRBV18	CASSLYRKQQFF	TGTGCCAGCTCACTCTATCGCAAGCAGCAGTTCTTC
many	.	TRBJ2-4	TRBV3-1	CASSQEDRNIQYF	TGTGCCAGCAGCCAAGAAGATAGAAACATTCAGTACTTC
.	TRBD1	TRBJ1-6	TRBV7-8	CASSPRTGFYNSPLHF	TGTGCCAGCAGCCCAAGGACAGGGTTTTATAATTCACCCCTCCACTTT
many	.	TRBJ2-7	TRBV6-6	CASSYSAAWNEQYF	TGTGCCAGCAGTTACTCAGCTGCCTGGAACGAGCAGTACTTC
.	TRBD1	TRBJ1-2	TRBV15	CATSRSSGTGGFYGYTF	TGTGCCACCAGCAGATCCTCCGGGACAGGGGGCTTCTATGGCTACACCTTC
many	TRBD2	TRBJ2-1	TRBV12-3/TRBV12-4	CASSPGLNSYNEQFF	TGTGCCAGCAGTCCGGGACTAAACTCCTACAATGAGCAGTTCTTC
many	.	TRBJ2-1	TRBV11-2	CASLSSSYNEQFF	TGTGCCAGCCTCTCTAGCTCCTACAATGAGCAGTTCTTC
many	.	TRBJ1-2	TRBV12-3/TRBV12-4	CASSDSLMNYGYTF	TGTGCCAGCAGTGACAGTCTTATGAACTATGGCTACACCTTC
many	TRBD1	TRBJ2-7	TRBV2	CASSELILRPARRDRGGYEQYF	TGTGCCAGCAGTGAATTGATTTTGCGGCCGGCAAGACGGGACAGGGGGGGCTACGAGCAGTACTTC
many	TRBD1	TRBJ2-1	TRBV5-1	CASSPVTGTNEQFF	TGCGCCAGCAGCCCCGTGACAGGGACGAATGAGCAGTTCTTC
.	.	TRBJ2-1	TRBV19	CASSIMSSGHEQFF	TGTGCCAGTAGTATAATGTCCTCAGGGCATGAGCAGTTCTTC
.	.	TRBJ2-7	TRBV28	CASSQGIGVYEQYF	TGTGCCAGCAGCCAAGGGATTGGAGTCTACGAGCAGTACTTC
few	.	TRBJ1-6	TRBV5-6	CASSFGTVYNSPLHF	TGTGCCAGCAGCTTCGGGACGGTCTATAATTCACCCCTCCACTTT
many	.	TRBJ2-3	TRBV27	CASSLSRTDTQYF	TGTGCCAGCAGTTTATCCCGCACAGATACGCAGTATTTT
many	.	TRBJ2-7	TRBV11-1	CASSLRPAHEQYF	TGTGCCAGCAGCTTAAGGCCAGCGCACGAGCAGTACTTC
many	.	TRBJ1-1	TRBV2	CASSDETETEAFF	TGTGCCAGCAGTGATGAGACAGAAACTGAAGCTTTCTTT
many	.	TRBJ2-3	TRBV18	CASSPTQATDTQYF	TGTGCCAGCTCACCAACTCAGGCCACAGATACGCAGTATTTT
few	TRBD2	TRBJ2-3	TRBV24-1	CATSERLAGTDTQYF	TGTGCCACCAGTGAAAGGCTAGCGGGGACAGATACGCAGTATTTT
.	.	TRBJ1-1	TRBV13	CASSLSTAVNTEAFF	TGTGCCAGCAGCTTATCCACAGCAGTGAACACTGAAGCTTTCTTT
few	TRBD1	TRBJ1-2	TRBV18	CASSADREGGYTF	TGTGCCAGCTCAGCGGACAGGGAGGGTGGCTACACCTTC
.	.	TRBJ1-5	TRBV19	CASTDNNQPQHF	TGTGCCAGTACGGACAACAATCAGCCCCAGCATTTT
many	TRBD2	TRBJ2-3	TRBV6-1	CASGFGGSTDTQYF	TGTGCCAGCGGGTTCGGGGGGAGCACAGATACGCAGTATTTT
.	.	TRBJ1-1	TRBV20-1	CSARPTTGNTEAFF	TGCAGTGCCCGGCCTACCACAGGTAACACTGAAGCTTTCTTT
.	TRBD1	TRBJ1-6	TRBV27	CASSLSRGDLWVSPLHF	TGTGCCAGCAGTTTATCCAGGGGGGATTTGTGGGTTTCACCCCTCCACTTT
many	.	TRBJ2-3	TRBV28	CAIHQGLGTDTQYF	TGTGCCATCCACCAGGGTCTAGGCACAGATACGCAGTATTTT
.	TRBD1	TRBJ1-2	TRBV6-1	CASRSGQDNYGYTF	TGTGCCAGCAGGTCCGGACAGGACAACTATGGCTACACCTTC
many	TRBD2	TRBJ2-1	TRBV7-8	CASSNRLAGGGYHNEQFF	TGTGCCAGCAGCAACAGACTAGCGGGGGGAGGATACCACAATGAGCAGTTCTTC